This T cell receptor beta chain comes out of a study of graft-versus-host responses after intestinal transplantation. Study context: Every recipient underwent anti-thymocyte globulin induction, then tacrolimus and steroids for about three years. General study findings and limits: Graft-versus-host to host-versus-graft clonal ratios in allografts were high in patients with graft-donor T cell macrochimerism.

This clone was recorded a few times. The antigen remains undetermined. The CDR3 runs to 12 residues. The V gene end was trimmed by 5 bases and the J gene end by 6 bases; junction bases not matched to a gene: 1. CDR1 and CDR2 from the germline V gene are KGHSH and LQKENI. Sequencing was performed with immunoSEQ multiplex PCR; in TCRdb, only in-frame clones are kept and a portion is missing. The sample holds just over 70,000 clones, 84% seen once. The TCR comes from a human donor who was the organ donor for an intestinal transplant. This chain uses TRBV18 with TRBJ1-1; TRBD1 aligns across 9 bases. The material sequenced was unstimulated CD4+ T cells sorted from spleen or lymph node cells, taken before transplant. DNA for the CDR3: TGTGCCAGCTCAGGGACAGGGTCTGAAGCTTTCTTT. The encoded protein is CASSGTGSEAFF. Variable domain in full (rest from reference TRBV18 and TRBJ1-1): NAGVMQNPRHLVRRRGQEARLRCSPMKGHSHVYWYRQLPEEGLKFMVYLQKENIIDESGMPKERFSAEFPKEGPSILRIQQVVRGDSAAYFCASSGTGSEAFFGQGTRLTVV.